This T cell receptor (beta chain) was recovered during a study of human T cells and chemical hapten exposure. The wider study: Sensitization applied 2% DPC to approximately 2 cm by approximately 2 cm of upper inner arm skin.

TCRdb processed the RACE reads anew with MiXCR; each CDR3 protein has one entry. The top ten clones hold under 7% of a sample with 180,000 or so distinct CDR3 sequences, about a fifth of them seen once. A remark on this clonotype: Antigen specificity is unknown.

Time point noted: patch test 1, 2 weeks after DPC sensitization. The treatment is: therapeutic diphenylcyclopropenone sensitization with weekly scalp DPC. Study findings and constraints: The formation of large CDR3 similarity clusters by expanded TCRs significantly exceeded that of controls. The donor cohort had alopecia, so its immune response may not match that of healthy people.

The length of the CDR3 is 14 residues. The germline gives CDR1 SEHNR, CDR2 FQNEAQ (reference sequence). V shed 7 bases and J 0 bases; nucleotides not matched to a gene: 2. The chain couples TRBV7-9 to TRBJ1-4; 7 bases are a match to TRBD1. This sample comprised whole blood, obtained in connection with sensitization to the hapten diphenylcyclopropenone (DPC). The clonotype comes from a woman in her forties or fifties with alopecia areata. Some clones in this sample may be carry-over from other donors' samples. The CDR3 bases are TGTGCCAGCACCGGGACAGCAACTAATGAAAAACTGTTTTTT. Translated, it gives CASTGTATNEKLFF. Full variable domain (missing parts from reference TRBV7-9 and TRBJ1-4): DTGVSQNPRHKITKRGQNVTFRCDPISEHNRLYWYRQTLGQGPEFLTYFQNEAQLEKSRLLSDRFSAERPKGSFSTLEIQRTEQGDSAMYLCASTGTATNEKLFFGSGTQLSVL.